This T cell receptor beta chain was observed in a study of cytomegalovirus exposure and HLA in healthy donors. The V end lost 1 base, the J end lost 0 bases, and 4 bases lay between the germline ends. Germline lookup yields CDR1 SGDLS and CDR2 YYNGEE. The CDR3 spans 14 residues. PCR amplification relied on 60 Vbeta primers (plus 13 Jbeta primers). TCRdb's copy holds only in-frame clones and misses some; the assay was immunoSEQ multiplex PCR. The repertoire consists of 230,000 or so clones, with 80% to 95% occurring once and the leading ten covering roughly 1.6%. Findings of the study overall: TCR beta chains numbering more than 150 were designated cytomegalovirus-associated.

Points on this clone: Antigen unknown.

Donors showed nominal health when sampled, although they likely had unrecorded immune exposures. This TCR was recovered from a girl aged 2-15 years in good health and CMV-seronegative. The specimen was PBMCs. The rearrangement uses TRBV9 and TRBJ2-2; D gene unclear. The CDR3 reads CASSVITNTGELFF. The CDR3 nucleotides are TGTGCCAGCAGCGTAATAACGAACACCGGGGAGCTGTTTTTT.